The 32 T cell receptor beta chains presented below share a single source sample, sequenced in a study of T cell responses to AZD1222 COVID-19 vaccine. Clones were read by immunoSEQ multiplex PCR, and TCRdb kept only the in-frame ones, dropping some. This table holds about 120,000 clones, more than 85% found once. The starting material was peripheral blood, obtained on day 0 of AZD1222 vaccination. The receptors were gathered from an adult in good health.

V usage is TRBV15 and J usage is TRBJ2-1; D gene uncertain. Germline CDR1 reads LNHNV; CDR2 reads YYDKDF (reference sequence). V dropped 4 bases and J dropped 10 bases, with 8 bases sitting between them. The CDR3 extends over 11 amino acids. In DNA form, the CDR3 reads TGTGCCACCAGCACGCAGACAGAGCAGTTCTTC. Residues: CATSTQTEQFF.

The table lists this clone with a count of one. The rearrangement links TRBV7-2 to TRBJ2-4, with 15 nucleotides matching TRBD2. CDR1 and CDR2 (germline): SGHTA, FQGNSA. The CDR3 covers 15 residues. Trimming at V came to 4 bases and at J to 7 bases, leaving 2 bases not matched to a gene. The CDR3 protein is CASSWGTSGGNIQYF. In nucleotides, the CDR3 is TGTGCCAGCAGCTGGGGGACTAGCGGGGGGAACATTCAGTACTTC.

A single count supports this clone. CDR3 in DNA: TGTGCCAGCAGGACGGGACTCTCGAACACCGGGGAGCTGTTTTTT. Protein sequence: CASRTGLSNTGELFF. The gene calls are TRBV6-5 and TRBJ2-2; the D gene is possibly TRBD2 (6 bases). Trimming took 6 bases from V and 0 from J, leaving 11 bases between them. Germline lookup yields CDR1 MNHEY and CDR2 SVGAGI. This CDR3 comprises 15 residues.

The chain has TRBV27 and TRBJ2-3; D remains ambiguous. CDR3 length: 13 amino acids. From germline, CDR1 is MNHEY and CDR2 SMNVEV (reference sequence). Trimming took off 7 bases at V and 3 bases at J, with 11 bases between the two ends. The CDR3: CASKVGETDTQYF. DNA for the CDR3: TGTGCCAGCAAAGTTGGAGAAACAGATACGCAGTATTTT.

V usage is TRBV3-1 (or the pseudogene TRBV3-2) and J usage is TRBJ2-3; unclear D gene. Per the germline V gene, CDR1 is LGHDT and CDR2 is YNNKEL (reference sequence). The germline V and J ends were trimmed by 1 base and 0 bases, with 2 bases remaining between them. The CDR3 runs 13 residues. Written as DNA, the CDR3 is TGTGCCAGCAGCCAAGCTAGCACAGATACGCAGTATTTT. Translation gives CASSQASTDTQYF.

This clone was observed once. This chain links TRBV7-2 with TRBJ2-2, with 8 nucleotides matching TRBD2. This CDR3 spans 15 amino acids. The ends lost 7 bases at V and 5 bases at J; junction bases unmatched: 9. Germline lookup yields CDR1 SGHTA and CDR2 FQGNSA. CDR3 sequence reads: CASTLWAGGTGELFF. The CDR3 DNA sequence: TGTGCCAGCACCCTTTGGGCGGGAGGAACCGGGGAGCTGTTTTTT.

The V call is TRBV5-5, the J call TRBJ1-5; tentatively, D is TRBD1 (6 bases). Germline V lookup: CDR1 SGHKS, CDR2 YYEKEE (reference sequence). This CDR3 is 14 amino acids long. V lost 4 bases and J lost 4, with 12 bases in between. This chain's CDR3 is CASSAETGNQPQHF. CDR3 DNA sequence: TGTGCCAGCAGCGCTGAGACAGGTAATCAGCCCCAGCATTTT.

This clone was found a few times. This chain uses TRBV7-9 with TRBJ2-7; no clear D gene. Trimming left V 1 base short and J 4 bases short, with 5 bases between. The CDR3 is 12 amino acids. CDR1 is SEHNR and CDR2 is FQNEAQ in the germline V gene (reference sequence). Here the CDR3 reads CASSLGEYEQYF. The CDR3 DNA reads as TGTGCCAGCAGCTTAGGAGAGTACGAGCAGTACTTC. The full variable domain, its missing parts supplied by reference TRBV7-9 and TRBJ2-7, is DTGVSQNPRHKITKRGQNVTFRCDPISEHNRLYWYRQTLGQGPEFLTYFQNEAQLEKSRLLSDRFSAERPKGSFSTLEIQRTEQGDSAMYLCASSLGEYEQYFGPGTRLTVT.

The rearrangement joins TRBV7-9 to TRBJ2-1, with 14 positions matching TRBD2. CDR3 size: 19 residues. Unmatched junction bases numbered 9, after V lost 1 base and J lost 4 bases. Germline lookup yields CDR1 SEHNR and CDR2 FQNEAQ (reference sequence). CDR3 sequence reads: CASSLVGGLAGVRYNEQFF. CDR3 in DNA: TGTGCCAGCAGCTTAGTTGGGGGACTAGCGGGAGTTAGGTACAATGAGCAGTTCTTC.

V and J are TRBV5-6 and TRBJ2-3; 8 nucleotides align to TRBD2. Trimming took 1 base from V and 3 from J; bases not matched to a gene: 7. The germline gives CDR1 SGHDT, CDR2 YYEEEE. The CDR3 is 16 residues long. The CDR3 is CASSLRSGGGTDTQYF. CDR3 sequence (DNA): TGTGCCAGCAGCTTGAGGAGCGGGGGTGGGACAGATACGCAGTATTTT.

The chain employs TRBV10-3 and TRBJ1-3; perhaps TRBD1 as D (5 bases). The V gene lost 4 bases and the J gene lost 0 bases, with 7 bases spanning the gap. Per germline, CDR1 ENHRY and CDR2 SYGVKD. The CDR3 runs to 14 residues. This CDR3 reads CAISATVSGNTIYF. The CDR3 bases are TGTGCCATCAGTGCGACAGTCTCTGGAAACACCATATATTTT.

The chain combines TRBV30 with TRBJ2-7; the match to TRBD2 covers 8 bases. The V segment lost 3 bases and the J segment 0 bases; nucleotides outside the gene matches: 4. This CDR3 has 14 residues. The germline V gene has CDR1 GTSNPN and CDR2 SVGIG (reference sequence). As DNA, the CDR3 is TGTGCCTGGAGACGAAGCGGGAGCTCCTACGAGCAGTACTTC. Translating gives CAWRRSGSSYEQYF. The complete variable domain, with remaining parts taken from reference TRBV30 and TRBJ2-7, reads SQTIHQWPATLVQPVGSPLSLECTVEGTSNPNLYWYRQAAGRGLQLLFYSVGIGQISSEVPQNLSASRPQDRQFILSSKKLLLSDSGFYLCAWRRSGSSYEQYFGPGTRLTVT.

This clone has a single count. The CDR3 reads CASSTTGAHEKLFF. In nucleotides, the CDR3 is TGTGCCAGCAGCACGACAGGGGCCCATGAAAAACTGTTTTTT. The chain joins TRBV6-5 to TRBJ1-4; TRBD1 matches at 8 bases. Germline lookup yields CDR1 MNHEY and CDR2 SVGAGI. V was pared by 6 bases and J by 6 bases, with 6 bases of the junction left unmatched. The CDR3 contains 14 residues.

This chain joins TRBV11-1 and TRBJ2-2; D is perhaps TRBD2 (6 bases). The CDR3 has 15 amino acids. The germline V gene encodes CDR1 SGHAT and CDR2 FQDESV (reference sequence). Trimming removed 5 bases from V and 3 bases from J, with 13 bases in between. The CDR3 here is CASSPTRDHTGELFF. The DNA of the CDR3 is TGTGCCAGCAGCCCGACGCGGGACCACACCGGGGAGCTGTTTTTT.

V is TRBV4-2 and J is TRBJ2-1, with 11 bases that match TRBD2. The CDR3 is 16 residues long. The ends lost 0 bases at V and 10 bases at J; junction bases unmatched: 8. Germline V lookup: CDR1 LGHNA, CDR2 YNFKEQ. The CDR3: CASSQDVIAGGTEQFF. The DNA for the CDR3 is TGTGCCAGCAGCCAAGACGTAATAGCGGGAGGGACGGAGCAGTTCTTC.

The chain's CDR3 is CASSPPETDEKLFF. In DNA form, the CDR3 reads TGTGCCAGCAGCCCCCCGGAGACGGATGAAAAACTGTTTTTT. This chain uses TRBV3-1 (or the pseudogene TRBV3-2) with TRBJ1-4; no definite D call. This CDR3 comprises 14 residues. Germline lookup yields CDR1 LGHDT and CDR2 YNNKEL (reference sequence). Deletions cut 4 bases from V and 6 bases from J, with 12 bases between.

V is TRBV6-5 and J is TRBJ1-5, with no clear D. The V gene's germline CDR1 is MNHEY and CDR2 SVGAGI. Deletions cut 0 bases from V and 4 bases from J, with 10 bases between. The CDR3 contains 15 residues. The DNA for the CDR3 is TGTGCCAGCAGTTACTCCCCGTACGGGAATCAGCCCCAGCATTTT. Protein: CASSYSPYGNQPQHF.

This clone was detected a few times. The chain employs TRBV11-1 and TRBJ2-7, with TRBD2 as a possible D gene (5 bases). Germline V CDR1 and CDR2: SGHAT, FQDESV (reference sequence). The V end was cut by 1 base, the J end by 0 bases, with 10 bases between. This CDR3 comprises 15 residues. The CDR3 nucleotides are TGTGCCAGCAGCTTAGTAGAGGGCACCTCCTACGAGCAGTACTTC. This codes for CASSLVEGTSYEQYF. The full variable domain, in which reference TRBV11-1 and TRBJ2-7 provide the parts outside the CDR3, is EAEVAQSPRYKITEKSQAVAFWCDPISGHATLYWYRQILGQGPELLVQFQDESVVDDSQLPKDRFSAERLKGVDSTLKIQPAELGDSAMYLCASSLVEGTSYEQYFGPGTRLTVT.

The chain is built from TRBV11-2 and TRBJ2-7; 8 positions agree with TRBD2. V was pared by 4 bases and J by 4 bases, with 12 bases of the junction left unmatched. The CDR3 length is 16 residues. Germline CDR1 is SGHAT and CDR2 is FQNNGV. CDR3 in amino acids: CASSSRISGGSYEQYF. CDR3 bases: TGTGCCAGCAGCTCCCGAATAAGCGGGGGTTCGTACGAGCAGTACTTC. The full variable domain, rest sourced from reference TRBV11-2 and TRBJ2-7, is EAGVAQSPRYKIIEKRQSVAFWCNPISGHATLYWYQQILGQGPKLLIQFQNNGVVDDSQLPKDRFSAERLKGVDSTLKIQPAKLEDSAVYLCASSSRISGGSYEQYFGPGTRLTVT.

The chain has TRBV11-2 and TRBJ1-2; the D is unclear. The CDR3 is made up of 13 amino acids. V dropped 4 bases and J dropped 6 bases, with 12 bases sitting between them. Germline CDR1 and CDR2: SGHAT and FQNNGV. CDR3 region: CASSSLTGDGYTF. The CDR3, as DNA: TGTGCCAGCAGCTCTCTAACCGGGGATGGCTACACCTTC.

This clone is a singleton in its sample. This chain uses TRBV7-9 with TRBJ2-3, with a possible D match to TRBD1 (5 bases). CDR1 is SEHNR and CDR2 is FQNEAQ in the germline V gene (reference sequence). Trimming cost V 2 bases and J 2 bases, with 11 bases left between them. The CDR3 covers 15 residues. The CDR3 protein is CASSLRQGNTDTQYF. For the CDR3, the DNA is TGTGCCAGCAGCTTAAGGCAGGGCAACACAGATACGCAGTATTTT.

CDR3 region: CASSVPRGAPNYGYTF. The CDR3 DNA sequence: TGTGCCAGCAGTGTCCCTAGGGGCGCCCCTAACTATGGCTACACCTTC. This chain links TRBV6-1 with TRBJ1-2; tentatively, D is TRBD1 (5 bases). In germline, CDR1 is MNHNS, CDR2 SASEGT. The CDR3 covers 16 residues. Trimming pared 4 bases from V and 0 bases from J, leaving 15 bases between.

V usage is TRBV27 and J usage is TRBJ1-2; 7 bases agree with TRBD1. The CDR3 extends over 14 amino acids. The J segment lost 6 bases and the V segment lost 7 bases, leaving 11 bases of the junction unmatched. Looked up from germline, CDR1 is MNHEY and CDR2 is SMNVEV (reference sequence). The CDR3 DNA sequence: TGTGCCAGCAACAAGGGGGCTGGGGGTAATGGCTACACCTTC. This sequence encodes CASNKGAGGNGYTF.

The rearrangement joins TRBV4-1 to TRBJ2-3; 8 nucleotides align to TRBD2. The CDR3 totals 16 residues. Germline trimming cut 2 bases from V and 0 bases from J; bases unmatched to any gene: 4. Germline CDR1 is MGHRA and CDR2 is YSYEKL. CDR3 nucleotides: TGCGCCAGCAGCCAAAAACTAGCGGCTAGCACAGATACGCAGTATTTT. Translating it yields CASSQKLAASTDTQYF.

This clone was detected once. This chain connects TRBV7-9 to TRBJ1-3, with a weak D call TRBD1 (5 bases). With 0 bases removed from V and 0 bases from J, the gap between germline ends came to 9 bases. This CDR3 region has 16 residues. The V gene's germline CDR1 is SEHNR and CDR2 FQNEAQ (reference sequence). The CDR3 protein is CASSLAQGPSGNTIYF. DNA for the CDR3: TGTGCCAGCAGCTTAGCGCAGGGCCCCTCTGGAAACACCATATATTTT.

The chain recombines TRBV4-2 with TRBJ2-1; D gene ambiguous. The CDR3 sequence is 12 residues long. Germline assignment: CDR1 LGHNA and CDR2 YNFKEQ. V lost 4 bases and J 8 bases, leaving 9 bases between the germline ends. The CDR3 sequence is CASSPTMDEQFF. CDR3 sequence (DNA): TGTGCCAGCAGCCCCACTATGGATGAGCAGTTCTTC.

V gene TRBV6-5 combines with J gene TRBJ1-4, with D possibly matching TRBD1 (5 bases). This CDR3 is built from 13 residues. Per germline, CDR1 MNHEY and CDR2 SVGAGI. Trimming took off 5 bases at V and 11 bases at J, with 15 bases between the two ends. CDR3 nucleotides: TGTGCCAGCAGTCCCAGGGTGGAGGGGAAACTGTTTTTT. This translates into CASSPRVEGKLFF.

The chain carries TRBV28 and TRBJ1-6, with D unclear. The CDR3 totals 16 residues. Germline values: CDR1 MDHEN, CDR2 SYDVKM. The germline V and J ends were trimmed by 3 bases and 0 bases, with 9 bases remaining between them. CDR3 in amino acids: CASSFTASSYNSPLHF. CDR3 DNA sequence: TGTGCCAGCAGTTTTACAGCGAGCTCCTATAATTCACCCCTCCACTTT.

V usage is TRBV5-1 and J usage is TRBJ1-1; D not resolved. The germline gives CDR1 SGHRS, CDR2 YFSETQ. This CDR3 region has 15 residues. The V gene lost 4 bases and the J gene lost 1 base, with 14 bases spanning the gap. This chain's CDR3 is CASSLGSVQNTEAFF. The CDR3 nucleotides read TGCGCCAGCAGCCTGGGGTCCGTTCAGAACACTGAAGCTTTCTTT.

The chain is built from TRBV27 and TRBJ1-1; D unresolved. The CDR3 has 13 amino acids. With 2 bases removed from V and 0 bases from J, the gap between germline ends came to 4 bases. In germline, CDR1 is MNHEY, CDR2 SMNVEV (reference sequence). The CDR3 sequence is CASSLIVNTEAFF. The CDR3 nucleotides read TGTGCCAGCAGTTTAATTGTGAACACTGAAGCTTTCTTT.

The chain joins TRBV18 to TRBJ1-4; the D is unclear. From germline, CDR1 is KGHSH and CDR2 LQKENI. The CDR3 runs to 14 residues. V was clipped by 6 bases and J by 4 bases, with 12 bases between them. The chain's CDR3 is CASSPGEYNEKLFF. The CDR3 DNA sequence: TGTGCCAGCTCGCCCGGTGAGTATAATGAAAAACTGTTTTTT.

This sequence joins TRBV7-2 and TRBJ2-7, with D hard to call. The V end lost 3 bases, the J end lost 0 bases, and 12 bases lay between the germline ends. This CDR3 is built from 15 residues. In germline, CDR1 is SGHTA, CDR2 FQGNSA. CDR3 sequence reads: CASSFSSASSYEQYF. CDR3 nucleotide sequence: TGTGCCAGCAGCTTTAGTTCGGCCAGCTCCTACGAGCAGTACTTC. The variable domain in full, completed from reference TRBV7-2 and TRBJ2-7, reads GAGVSQSPSNKVTEKGKDVELRCDPISGHTALYWYRQSLGQGLEFLIYFQGNSAPDKSGLPSDRFSAERTGGSVSTLTIQRTQQEDSAVYLCASSFSSASSYEQYFGPGTRLTVT.